The clone carrying this T cell receptor (beta chain) has at least ten counts. Its target is unknown. The sample is drawn from a study of T cells in Graves' hyperthyroidism and ophthalmopathy. About the study: Peripheral blood was obtained at initial diagnosis, preceding any treatment.

Points from the study as a whole: Patients with ophthalmopathy were separated from those with stable hyperthyroidism by a 13 V-J model.

Amplified regions were TCR beta CDR3 sequences from RNA transcripts. HTBI primers were the set used in a first-round RT-PCR of the TCR CDR3. MiXCR, run by TCRdb on the multiplex PCR reads, gives a single entry per CDR3 protein. The data contain 550,000 to 650,000 distinct CDR3 sequences, around 15% of them singletons. The study enrolled patients aged 18 to 65 with newly diagnosed hyperthyroidism of under 2 months' duration. Based on clinical symptoms, serum thyroxine and TRAb, thyroid ultrasound and orbital computed tomography, diagnoses were reached. Germline loops: CDR1 SNHLY, CDR2 FYNNEI. The CDR3 totals 13 residues. Trimming took 4 bases from V and 11 from J, leaving 15 bases between them.

This clonotype originated in a woman between 40 and 55 years old with Graves' hyperthyroidism. Source material: blood. The gene calls are TRBV2 and TRBJ1-5; D gene ambiguous. The CDR3 DNA reads as TGTGCCAGCAGTGGAGACAACCCTGCGACCCAGCATTTT. Amino acids: CASSGDNPATQHF.